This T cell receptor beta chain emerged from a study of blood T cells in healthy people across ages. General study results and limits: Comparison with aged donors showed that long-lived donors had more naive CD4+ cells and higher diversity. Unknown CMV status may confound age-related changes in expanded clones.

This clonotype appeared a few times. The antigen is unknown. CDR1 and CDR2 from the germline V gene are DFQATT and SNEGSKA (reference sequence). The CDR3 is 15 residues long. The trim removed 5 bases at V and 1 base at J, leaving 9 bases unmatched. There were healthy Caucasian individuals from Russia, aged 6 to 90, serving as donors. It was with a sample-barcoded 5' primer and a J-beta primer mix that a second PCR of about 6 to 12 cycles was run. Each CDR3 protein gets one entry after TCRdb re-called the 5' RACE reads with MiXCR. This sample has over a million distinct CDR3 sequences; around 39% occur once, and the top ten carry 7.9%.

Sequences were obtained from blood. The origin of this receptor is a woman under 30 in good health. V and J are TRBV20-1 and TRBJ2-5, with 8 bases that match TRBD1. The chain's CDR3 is CSASGTGPFQETQYF. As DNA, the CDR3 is TGCAGTGCTTCCGGGACAGGTCCTTTCCAAGAGACCCAGTACTTC.